The 13 T cell receptor beta chains given below trace back to one sample, sequenced in a study of blood T cell repertoires in COVID-19. Clones were sequenced by immunoSEQ multiplex PCR, and TCRdb holds only the in-frame ones, with some missing. Among around 200,000 clones, approximately 86% were seen once, and the ten largest hold about 4.5%. Sequenced sample: PBMCs or T cells enriched from blood (not recorded which). These receptors all come from a woman in her thirties who had been exposed to COVID-19.

This sequence joins TRBV9 and TRBJ2-3; TRBD2 might be the D (5 bases). From germline, CDR1 is SGDLS and CDR2 YYNGEE. The V gene lost 3 bases and the J gene lost 3 bases, with 11 bases spanning the gap. The length of the CDR3 is 14 residues. CDR3 protein: CASSGGEGTDTQYF. In DNA form, the CDR3 reads TGTGCCAGCAGCGGGGGAGAAGGGACAGATACGCAGTATTTT.

This chain links TRBV5-4 with TRBJ2-1, with D possibly matching TRBD2 (7 bases). Trimming shortened V by 0 bases and J by 5 bases, and 15 bases separated the two germline ends. This CDR3 contains 16 residues. Germline lookup yields CDR1 SGHNT and CDR2 YYREEE (reference sequence). The CDR3 nucleotides are TGTGCCAGCAGCTTGGCCAAGGGGGGGGCGCACAATGAGCAGTTCTTC. This gives the protein CASSLAKGGAHNEQFF.

V is TRBV3-1 (or the pseudogene TRBV3-2) and J is TRBJ1-6, with a weak D call TRBD1 (5 bases). Trimming left V 4 bases short and J 7 bases short, with 8 bases between. CDR1 is LGHDT and CDR2 is YNNKEL in the germline V gene (reference sequence). CDR3 length: 13 residues. CDR3 sequence (DNA): TGTGCCAGCAGCCTGGACACCAATTCACCCCTCCACTTT. It codes for CASSLDTNSPLHF.

The chain is built from TRBV7-2 and TRBJ1-5; D is perhaps TRBD1 (5 bases). Germline V gene data show CDR1 as SGHTA and CDR2 as FQGNSA. CDR3 size: 15 residues. V was shortened by 1 base and J by 7 bases, with 14 bases between the two germline ends. In DNA, the CDR3 is TGTGCCAGCAGCTTAGTCACCCTGACAGACCAGCCCCAGCATTTT. This translates into CASSLVTLTDQPQHF. The variable domain in full, with the rest retrieved from reference TRBV7-2 and TRBJ1-5, is GAGVSQSPSNKVTEKGKDVELRCDPISGHTALYWYRQSLGQGLEFLIYFQGNSAPDKSGLPSDRFSAERTGGSVSTLTIQRTQQEDSAVYLCASSLVTLTDQPQHFGDGTRLSIL.

This clone was found once. The rearrangement uses TRBV19 and TRBJ1-6; D not certain. In germline, CDR1 is LNHDA, CDR2 SQIVND (reference sequence). V lost 3 bases to trimming and J lost 0 bases, with 6 bases between them. This CDR3 is built from 15 residues. CDR3 protein: CASSIGFSYNSPLHF. As DNA, the CDR3 is TGTGCCAGTAGTATCGGTTTCTCCTATAATTCACCCCTCCACTTT.

The chain carries TRBV20-1 and TRBJ2-7, with TRBD2 as a possible D gene (6 bases). The CDR3 runs to 14 residues. CDR1 is DFQATT, CDR2 SNEGSKA, per germline (reference sequence). Trimming cost V 3 bases and J 7 bases, with 19 bases left between them. DNA of the CDR3: TGCAGTGCTAGTCGGGACTCAGACTTACGAGAGCAGTACTTC. It encodes CSASRDSDLREQYF.

Here the CDR3 reads CASDRGAATNEKLFF. Here the CDR3 DNA reads TGTGCCAGTGACAGGGGTGCGGCAACTAATGAAAAACTGTTTTTT. The V and J genes are TRBV19 and TRBJ1-4; 8 bases match TRBD1. The CDR3 is 15 amino acids. Germline-derived CDR1 and CDR2 are LNHDA and SQIVND (reference sequence). V shed 8 bases, J shed 0 bases, and the junction held 5 bases outside the gene matches. Complete variable domain (other parts from reference TRBV19 and TRBJ1-4): DGGITQSPKYLFRKEGQNVTLSCEQNLNHDAMYWYRQDPGQGLRLIYYSQIVNDFQKGDIAEGYSVSREKKESFPLTVTSAQKNPTAFYLCASDRGAATNEKLFFGSGTQLSVL.

The chain has TRBV5-1 and TRBJ1-6; 10 bases map to TRBD1. Germline lookup yields CDR1 SGHRS and CDR2 YFSETQ. This CDR3 has 14 amino acids. The trim removed 4 bases at V and 9 bases at J, leaving 4 bases unmatched. CDR3 sequence (DNA): TGCGCCAGCAGCGCGACAGGGGGCGGTTCACCCCTCCACTTT. Translation: CASSATGGGSPLHF. The complete variable domain, with remaining parts taken from reference TRBV5-1 and TRBJ1-6, reads KAGVTQTPRYLIKTRGQQVTLSCSPISGHRSVSWYQQTPGQGLQFLFEYFSETQRNKGNFPGRFSGRQFSNSRSEMNVSTLELGDSALYLCASSATGGGSPLHFGNGTRLTVT.

This clone appeared once. CDR3 nucleotides: TGTGCCATCAGTGGGACAGCGCACAATGGCTACACCTTC. Translated, it gives CAISGTAHNGYTF. The chain joins TRBV10-3 to TRBJ1-2; possibly TRBD1 for D (6 bases). CDR3 length: 13 amino acids. The germline V gene encodes CDR1 ENHRY and CDR2 SYGVKD. The V end lost 4 bases, the J end lost 6 bases, and 12 bases lay between the germline ends.

The chain recombines TRBV5-1 with TRBJ1-1, with D uncertain. Trimming took 1 base from V and 7 from J, leaving 8 bases between them. The CDR3 totals 12 residues. Germline CDR1 is SGHRS and CDR2 is YFSETQ. The CDR3 is CASSLSPGEAFF. The CDR3 DNA reads TGCGCCAGCAGCTTGTCTCCAGGTGAAGCTTTCTTT. The complete variable domain, with remaining parts taken from reference TRBV5-1 and TRBJ1-1, reads KAGVTQTPRYLIKTRGQQVTLSCSPISGHRSVSWYQQTPGQGLQFLFEYFSETQRNKGNFPGRFSGRQFSNSRSEMNVSTLELGDSALYLCASSLSPGEAFFGQGTRLTVV.

This clone showed up just once. This chain links TRBV29-1 with TRBJ2-3; tentative D call: TRBD1 (5 bases). Trimming removed 4 bases at V and 1 base at J, with 12 bases between. Germline lookup yields CDR1 SQVTM and CDR2 ANQGSEA. The CDR3 covers 14 residues. CDR3 DNA sequence: TGCAGCGTTGGTGGGGCGTATGGCACAGATACGCAGTATTTT. Encoded protein: CSVGGAYGTDTQYF.

This chain joins TRBV5-6 and TRBJ1-3, with D possibly TRBD1 on 5 matching bases. Per germline, CDR1 SGHDT and CDR2 YYEEEE. The V and J ends lost 2 bases and 0 bases respectively, with 9 bases between them. The CDR3 totals 15 residues. CDR3 residues: CASSLGVPSGNTIYF. Here the CDR3 DNA reads TGTGCCAGCAGCTTAGGGGTCCCCTCTGGAAACACCATATATTTT. Full variable domain (remainder filled in from reference TRBV5-6 and TRBJ1-3): DAGVTQSPTHLIKTRGQQVTLRCSPKSGHDTVSWYQQALGQGPQFIFQYYEEEERQRGNFPDRFSGHQFPNYSSELNVNALLLGDSALYLCASSLGVPSGNTIYFGEGSWLTVV.

CDR3 in DNA: TGTGCCAGCAGTTCTGGGACAGCTGTTAATTCACCCCTCCACTTT. This gives the protein CASSSGTAVNSPLHF. V gene TRBV6-5 combines with J gene TRBJ1-6; 7 bases agree with TRBD1. Germline V gives CDR1 MNHEY, CDR2 SVGAGI. The CDR3 length is 15 residues. V shed 4 bases and J 6 bases; nucleotides not matched to a gene: 6.